The T cell receptor (beta chain) described here comes from a study of shared clonotypes between healthy human individuals. General study points: Sharing across four donors was highest in naive CD4 (approximately 5%) and lowest in memory CD8 (around 0.4%).

Profiled with immunoSEQ multiplex PCR; TCRdb holds only in-frame clones, not every one. The profile shows about 1.4 million clones, 96% of them singletons. V was clipped by 4 bases and J by 1 base, with 11 bases between them. In germline, CDR1 is SGHNT, CDR2 YYREEE (reference sequence). The CDR3 has 14 residues. Points on this clone: The antigen is not known.

This sequence originates from a man aged 25 to 40 in good health. The specimen sequenced was naive CD4+ T cells sorted from blood. This sample's subset: CD45RA+ positively selected. The V and J genes are TRBV5-4 and TRBJ2-5, with D possibly matching TRBD1 (6 bases). The DNA for the CDR3 is TGTGCCAGCAGCCGTACAGGGCTCCAAGAGACCCAGTACTTC. This gives the protein CASSRTGLQETQYF.